This T cell receptor (beta chain) was captured by sequencing in a study of blood T cell dynamics during melanoma immunotherapy. In this sample, this clone turned up once. The time point was: week 3, after first cycle of checkpoint inhibitor. Apart from a couple of fast progressors, RECIST 1.1 response was judged 12 weeks post-infusion. A fixed DNA input of about 0.35 ug was used per bulk PBMC sample. Using immunoSEQ multiplex PCR, the repertoire was profiled, and TCRdb retains in-frame clones only, with some absent. Of roughly 14,000 clones listed, approximately 90% are singletons. Specimen: blood, collected from a patient treated with checkpoint blockade. The TCR originated in a human donor with melanoma.

The CDR3 DNA reads as TGTGCCAGCAGCTTGGATCCTAGCGGGAGAAATGAGCAGTTCTTC. This encodes CASSLDPSGRNEQFF. The chain combines TRBV5-5 with TRBJ2-1, with 10 bases identical to TRBD2. CDR1 and CDR2 from the germline V gene are SGHKS and YYEKEE (reference sequence). CDR3 size: 15 residues. V shed 0 bases, J shed 7 bases, and the junction held 4 bases outside the gene matches.